The rows below give T cell receptor beta chains drawn from one sample of a study of cytomegalovirus exposure and HLA in healthy donors. Sequencing used immunoSEQ multiplex PCR; TCRdb keeps in-frame clones, though not all of them. The data show approximately 150,000 clones, about 80% seen once. The sample consisted of PBMCs. Receptors originate from a man between 18 and 29 years old in good health and CMV-seronegative. CDR3s include the opening cysteine and the closing phenylalanine or tryptophan. The order of the fields is clone size, J gene, V gene, D gene, CDR3 protein, CDR3 DNA. The D gene is left open where the match is weak. Rows give clone size only sometimes, using once, few, many, or a class for an expanded clone.

>NA|TRBJ1-2|TRBV19|TRBD1
CASSILRGQGLGGYTF
TGTGCCAGTAGTATTCTACGCGGACAGGGCCTCGGGGGCTACACCTTC
>NA|TRBJ1-1|TRBV25-1|NA
CASKRGGGTEAFF
TGTGCCAGCAAGAGGGGCGGGGGCACTGAAGCTTTCTTT
>NA|TRBJ2-1|TRBV11-2|NA
CASSLAGTAGNEQFF
TGTGCCAGCAGCTTAGCCGGGACTGCGGGGAATGAGCAGTTCTTC
>NA|TRBJ2-1|TRBV27|TRBD2
CASSPPPPSGRAEQFF
TGTGCCAGCAGCCCTCCACCCCCTAGCGGGAGGGCAGAGCAGTTCTTC
>NA|TRBJ2-3|TRBV5-6|NA
CASSFTFDSGTDTQYF
TGTGCCAGCAGCTTTACCTTCGACAGCGGCACAGATACGCAGTATTTT
>NA|TRBJ2-7|TRBV6-5|NA
CASSYSTGYEQYF
TGTGCCAGCAGTTACTCGACTGGGTACGAGCAGTACTTC
>NA|TRBJ2-3|TRBV5-8|TRBD2
CASSSGTSGSTDTQYF
TGTGCCAGCAGCTCGGGGACTAGCGGTAGCACAGATACGCAGTATTTT
>few|TRBJ2-7|TRBV4-3|NA
CASSQETNMMGHYEQYF
TGCGCCAGCAGCCAAGAAACAAATATGATGGGACACTACGAGCAGTACTTC
>NA|TRBJ1-4|TRBV5-1|TRBD1
CASSSGQGSEKLFF
TGCGCCAGCAGCTCGGGACAGGGAAGTGAAAAACTGTTTTTT
>NA|TRBJ1-6|TRBV7-6|TRBD1
CASSLWGTGTGESPLHF
TGTGCCAGCAGCTTATGGGGGACGGGGACAGGGGAATCACCCCTCCACTTT
>once|TRBJ1-1|TRBV18|NA
CASSPGGGPSTEAFF
TGTGCCAGCTCACCAGGGGGGGGGCCAAGCACTGAAGCTTTCTTT
>NA|TRBJ1-3|TRBV5-5|TRBD1
CASSLRGLSGNTIYF
TGTGCCAGCAGCTTGAGGGGGCTTTCTGGAAACACCATATATTTT
>NA|TRBJ1-1|TRBV19|NA
CASSIYSQGEAFF
TGTGCCAGTAGTATATACTCACAGGGAGAAGCTTTCTTT
>NA|TRBJ2-3|TRBV19|TRBD1
CASSPGQGADTQYF
TGTGCCAGTAGTCCGGGACAGGGCGCAGATACGCAGTATTTT
>NA|TRBJ2-7|TRBV6-5|TRBD1
CASSYTGQIYEQYF
TGTGCCAGCAGCTACACGGGACAGATCTACGAGCAGTACTTC
>NA|TRBJ2-1|TRBV5-1|NA
CASSQDTTGSSYNEQFF
TGCGCCAGCAGCCAGGACACTACCGGGAGTTCCTACAATGAGCAGTTCTTC